The 32 T cell receptor beta chains below come from one sample, sequenced in a study of shared clonotypes between healthy human individuals. This table comes from immunoSEQ multiplex PCR, and its TCRdb copy is limited to in-frame clones, with some not included. Among 500,000 or so clones, more than 95% were seen once, and the ten largest hold about 0.068%. The sequenced sample was naive CD4+ T cells sorted from blood. As to subset: CD45RA+ positively selected. These receptors were obtained from a woman in her twenties or thirties in good health.

CDR3 DNA sequence: TGCGCCAGCAGCTTTACCCAAGGGCAGGCTTTCTTT. Its protein is CASSFTQGQAFF. The rearrangement joins TRBV5-1 to TRBJ1-1, with unresolved D. Germline V gives CDR1 SGHRS, CDR2 YFSETQ. The germline V and J ends were trimmed by 2 bases and 11 bases, with 13 bases remaining between them. The CDR3 has 12 residues. Based on the CDR3 plus reference TRBV5-1 and TRBJ1-1, the full variable domain is KAGVTQTPRYLIKTRGQQVTLSCSPISGHRSVSWYQQTPGQGLQFLFEYFSETQRNKGNFPGRFSGRQFSNSRSEMNVSTLELGDSALYLCASSFTQGQAFFGQGTRLTVV.

The chain has TRBV5-1 and TRBJ1-2, with D possibly TRBD1 on 5 matching bases. Germline V gene sequence: CDR1 SGHRS, CDR2 YFSETQ. Trimming cost V 7 bases and J 4 bases, with 11 bases left between them. The length of the CDR3 is 12 residues. The CDR3 protein is CASGDGGYGYTF. In DNA, the CDR3 is TGCGCCAGCGGGGACGGCGGCTATGGCTACACCTTC.

This clone was counted a few times. The chain has TRBV18 and TRBJ2-7; D may be TRBD2 (5 bases). Trimming pared 6 bases from V and 4 bases from J, leaving 13 bases between. There are 13 residues in the CDR3. Germline loops: CDR1 KGHSH, CDR2 LQKENI. The CDR3 DNA sequence: TGTGCCAGCTCGACTACCGTGGGATACGAGCAGTACTTC. It encodes CASSTTVGYEQYF.

The chain employs TRBV6-6 and TRBJ2-7; 12 nucleotides line up with TRBD2. CDR1 and CDR2 from the germline V gene are MNHNY and SVGAGI (reference sequence). The junction had 5 bases not matched to a gene; V was cut back by 6 bases and J by 5 bases. The CDR3 has 14 amino acids. CDR3 loop: CASRPRLAGDEQYF. CDR3 DNA sequence: TGTGCCAGCAGACCAAGACTAGCGGGAGACGAGCAGTACTTC.

This chain joins TRBV28 and TRBJ1-4; no clear D gene. V lost 7 bases and J lost 7, with 19 bases in between. The CDR3 runs to 15 residues. Per the germline V gene, CDR1 is MDHEN and CDR2 is SYDVKM. The CDR3 bases are TGTGCCAGCACCTCCGGGAGTGGTAACGCTGAAAAACTGTTTTTT. Translated: CASTSGSGNAEKLFF.

V is TRBV2 and J is TRBJ2-2; D is ambiguous. The CDR3 covers 15 residues. V gave up 5 bases and J gave up 7 bases, with 17 bases separating them. Germline V gene data show CDR1 as SNHLY and CDR2 as FYNNEI. CDR3 region: CASSLILARGGELFF. DNA of the CDR3: TGTGCCAGCAGTCTCATTCTTGCTCGAGGCGGGGAGCTGTTTTTT.

The V call is TRBV5-1, the J call TRBJ1-4; 7 bases fit TRBD1. V lost 0 bases and J lost 6; bases outside the gene matches: 5. This CDR3 has 15 residues. Germline V gene sequence: CDR1 SGHRS, CDR2 YFSETQ. The DNA for the CDR3 is TGCGCCAGCAGCTTGGAGGGGGCTAGCTATGAAAAACTGTTTTTT. Amino acids: CASSLEGASYEKLFF.

The CDR3 reads CASSQAEEWTGRDGYTF. CDR3 nucleotides: TGCGCCAGCAGCCAAGCGGAAGAATGGACAGGGAGAGATGGCTACACCTTC. The rearrangement uses TRBV4-1 and TRBJ1-2; 8 bases line up with TRBD1. CDR3 size: 17 residues. CDR1 and CDR2 (germline): MGHRA, YSYEKL. V shed 1 base and J 6 bases; nucleotides not matched to a gene: 13.

V and J are TRBV5-1 and TRBJ2-1, with TRBD1 identical over 7 bases. V lost 4 bases and J lost 6; bases outside the gene matches: 7. CDR1 is SGHRS, CDR2 YFSETQ, per germline. This CDR3 region has 14 residues. The CDR3 DNA is TGCGCCAGCAGCGGCGACAGGGTACCCAATGAGCAGTTCTTC. This sequence encodes CASSGDRVPNEQFF.

For the CDR3, the DNA is TGTGCCAGCAGTGACCGACAGGGGAGGACTGAAGCTTTCTTT. The encoded protein is CASSDRQGRTEAFF. The chain employs TRBV2 and TRBJ1-1, with 8 positions matching TRBD1. The CDR3 is made up of 14 amino acids. Looked up from germline, CDR1 is SNHLY and CDR2 is FYNNEI. V was clipped by 3 bases and J by 5 bases; unmatched bases: 5. The full variable domain, its missing parts supplied by reference TRBV2 and TRBJ1-1, is EPEVTQTPSHQVTQMGQEVILRCVPISNHLYFYWYRQILGQKVEFLVSFYNNEISEKSEIFDDQFSVERPDGSNFTLKIRSTKLEDSAMYFCASSDRQGRTEAFFGQGTRLTVV.

The V call is TRBV5-1, the J call TRBJ2-5; 7 positions match TRBD1. This CDR3 contains 12 residues. Trimming took 5 bases from V and 4 from J; bases not matched to a gene: 2. From germline, CDR1 is SGHRS and CDR2 YFSETQ. CDR3 sequence reads: CASRTGLETQYF. DNA of the CDR3: TGCGCCAGCAGGACAGGGTTAGAGACCCAGTACTTC.

The chain couples TRBV7-8 to TRBJ2-1; D is tentatively TRBD1 or TRBD2 (5 bases each). Trimming removed 1 base from V and 0 bases from J, with 10 bases in between. The CDR3 has 16 residues. Per germline, CDR1 SGHVS and CDR2 FQNEAQ. The CDR3 reads CASSLGGGTSYNEQFF. The CDR3 nucleotides are TGTGCCAGCAGCTTAGGTGGGGGAACCTCCTACAATGAGCAGTTCTTC. The variable domain in full, completed from reference TRBV7-8 and TRBJ2-1, reads GAGVSQSPRYKVAKRGQDVALRCDPISGHVSLFWYQQALGQGPEFLTYFQNEAQLDKSGLPSDRFFAERPEGSVSTLKIQRTQQEDSAVYLCASSLGGGTSYNEQFFGPGTRLTVL.

The chain has TRBV10-2 and TRBJ2-3, with 11 positions matching TRBD2. Germline lookup yields CDR1 WSHSY and CDR2 SAAADI. V gave up 2 bases and J gave up 5 bases; unmatched junction bases: 3. The CDR3 runs 15 residues. The CDR3, as DNA: TGCGCCAGCAGTGAGATCCTAGCGGGAGGAGATACGCAGTATTTT. It encodes CASSEILAGGDTQYF.

The J gene is TRBJ2-1, the V gene TRBV28, with D tentatively TRBD2 (6 bases). Germline V gives CDR1 MDHEN, CDR2 SYDVKM. Trimming took 5 bases from V and 1 from J, leaving 12 bases between them. The CDR3 length is 15 residues. In DNA form, the CDR3 reads TGTGCCAGCAGTGGGTGGGGACTTTCCTACAATGAGCAGTTCTTC. As protein: CASSGWGLSYNEQFF.

The V and J genes are TRBV15 and TRBJ2-5; 9 positions match TRBD1. Matching the DNA end better, TRBJ2-7 makes the J call doubtful. CDR3 length equals 16 residues. Per germline, CDR1 LNHNV and CDR2 YYDKDF (reference sequence). CDR3 coding DNA: TGTGCCACCAGCAGAGGCGGGACAGGGAGCTCCTACGAGCAGTACTTC. Its translation is CATSRGGTGSSYEQYF.

The CDR3 sequence: CASSGQGQIYEQYF. CDR3 coding DNA: TGTGCCAGCTCCGGGCAGGGGCAAATCTACGAGCAGTACTTC. V usage is TRBV18 and J usage is TRBJ2-7, with D possibly TRBD1 on 6 matching bases. The V gene's germline CDR1 is KGHSH and CDR2 LQKENI. Trimming left V 6 bases short and J 3 bases short, with 15 bases between. The CDR3 covers 14 residues.

The chain is built from TRBV6-9 and TRBJ2-7; D not certain. Germline CDR1 is MNHGY and CDR2 is SVAAGI. The CDR3 sequence is 13 residues long. The V end lost 7 bases, the J end lost 2 bases, and 12 bases lay between the germline ends. CDR3 DNA sequence: TGTGCCAGCAAAAGTAGGGCTCCCTACGAGCAGTACTTC. This gives the protein CASKSRAPYEQYF.

The J gene is TRBJ2-1, the V gene TRBV6-6; 9 nucleotides align to TRBD2. V was pared by 7 bases and J by 9 bases, with 13 bases of the junction left unmatched. The germline CDR1 and CDR2 sequences are MNHNY and SVGAGI (reference sequence). The CDR3 sequence is 15 residues long. DNA for the CDR3: TGTGCCAGCACCCGACTAGCGGTTATCAGTAGTGAGCAGTTCTTC. It encodes CASTRLAVISSEQFF.

This chain uses TRBV29-1 with TRBJ2-5, with 7 nucleotides matching TRBD1. J was trimmed by 5 bases and V by 6 bases; bases with no gene match: 6. Per the germline V gene, CDR1 is SQVTM and CDR2 is ANQGSEA. The CDR3 covers 12 residues. The CDR3 sequence: CSVTGQTETQYF. CDR3 sequence (DNA): TGCAGCGTAACGGGACAGACGGAGACCCAGTACTTC.

The chain joins TRBV28 to TRBJ1-3; D gene unclear. The ends were cut back, 0 bases at V and 4 bases at J, with 7 bases in the middle. Germline CDR1 and CDR2: MDHEN and SYDVKM. This CDR3 spans 14 amino acids. For the CDR3, the DNA is TGTGCCAGCAGTTTATGGGCTGAAGGAAACACCATATATTTT. The encoded protein is CASSLWAEGNTIYF.

The rearrangement uses TRBV7-9 and TRBJ1-5; maybe TRBD1 (5 bases). CDR1 and CDR2 from the germline V gene are SEHNR and FQNEAQ (reference sequence). The CDR3 is 12 residues long. The V gene lost 5 bases and the J gene lost 7 bases, with 9 bases spanning the gap. The CDR3 protein is CASSAGTQPQHF. The CDR3 bases are TGTGCCAGCAGCGCCGGGACCCAGCCCCAGCATTTT.

The rearrangement joins TRBV19 to TRBJ1-2, with 7 bases lining up with TRBD1. In germline, CDR1 is LNHDA, CDR2 SQIVND (reference sequence). The CDR3 has 14 residues. After removal of 5 bases from V and 8 bases from J, the junction contained 11 bases not matched to a gene. The CDR3 here is CASSSTGLNLGYTF. CDR3 DNA sequence: TGTGCCAGTAGTTCGACAGGGTTGAATCTCGGCTACACCTTC. Looking up the rest from reference TRBV19 and TRBJ1-2 gives the full variable domain: DGGITQSPKYLFRKEGQNVTLSCEQNLNHDAMYWYRQDPGQGLRLIYYSQIVNDFQKGDIAEGYSVSREKKESFPLTVTSAQKNPTAFYLCASSSTGLNLGYTFGSGTRLTVV.

J is TRBJ2-3 and V is TRBV4-1, with D uncertain. V lost 4 bases to trimming and J lost 0 bases, with 11 bases between them. The CDR3 runs 15 residues. Germline V gene lookup returns CDR1 MGHRA and CDR2 YSYEKL. CDR3 nucleotide sequence: TGCGCCAGCAGCCGGGGATCGACTAGCACAGATACGCAGTATTTT. It translates to CASSRGSTSTDTQYF.

This sequence joins TRBV6-5 and TRBJ1-4, with D perhaps TRBD1 (6 bases). This CDR3 has 15 residues. Germline-derived CDR1 and CDR2 are MNHEY and SVGAGI. Deletions cut 6 bases from V and 4 bases from J, with 15 bases between. This chain's CDR3 is CASRGDTSGNEKLFF. In DNA form, the CDR3 reads TGTGCCAGCAGGGGGGACACCTCGGGTAATGAAAAACTGTTTTTT.

The chain has TRBV28 and TRBJ1-3; D call uncertain. The CDR3 runs to 14 residues. Per the germline V gene, CDR1 is MDHEN and CDR2 is SYDVKM. Trimming removed 3 bases at V and 4 bases at J, with 10 bases between. The CDR3 bases are TGTGCCAGCAGTTTTTCACCCCTCGGAAACACCATATATTTT. This codes for CASSFSPLGNTIYF.

The rearrangement joins TRBV11-2 to TRBJ2-4; possibly TRBD2 for D (7 bases). The germline V and J ends were trimmed by 3 bases and 2 bases, with 14 bases remaining between them. CDR1 is SGHAT, CDR2 FQNNGV, per germline. The CDR3 is 16 residues long. CDR3 in amino acids: CASSFKGGVPKNIQYF. The CDR3 nucleotides read TGTGCCAGCAGCTTCAAAGGGGGGGTCCCCAAAAACATTCAGTACTTC.

The genes are TRBV9 and TRBJ2-7; 10 positions agree with TRBD2. The V segment lost 3 bases and the J segment 4 bases; nucleotides outside the gene matches: 10. Germline V gene data show CDR1 as SGDLS and CDR2 as YYNGEE. The CDR3 consists of 16 residues. For the CDR3, the DNA is TGTGCCAGCAGCGCCGGGACTAGCGCAAAGGCTTACGAGCAGTACTTC. Amino acids: CASSAGTSAKAYEQYF.

CDR3 protein: CASSLTGRESKYEQYF. The CDR3, as DNA: TGTGCCAGCAGCTTAACGGGGCGGGAATCGAAATACGAGCAGTACTTC. J is TRBJ2-7 and V is TRBV7-3, with a possible D match to TRBD2 (6 bases). Trimming removed 0 bases from V and 4 bases from J, with 16 bases in between. The CDR3 extends over 16 amino acids. Germline-derived CDR1 and CDR2 are SGHTA and FQGTGA.

The CDR3 sequence is CASSFGPALETQYF. Here the CDR3 DNA reads TGTGCCAGCAGTTTCGGCCCTGCATTAGAGACCCAGTACTTC. This sequence joins TRBV27 and TRBJ2-5, with no clear D. Germline CDR1 MNHEY, CDR2 SMNVEV (reference sequence). The V and J ends lost 3 bases and 4 bases respectively, with 12 bases between them. This CDR3 region has 14 residues.

The chain is built from TRBV5-6 and TRBJ2-5; D gene uncertain. TRBJ2-7 explains the end of the DNA better; the J call may be wrong. The CDR3 is 13 amino acids. Germline CDR1 reads SGHDT; CDR2 reads YYEEEE. CDR3 DNA: TGTGCCAGCAGCGGCGACGGAGACTACGAGCAGTACTTC. It codes for CASSGDGDYEQYF.

This chain uses TRBV4-1 with TRBJ1-4; D gene uncertain. The germline V gene has CDR1 MGHRA and CDR2 YSYEKL. This CDR3 spans 13 amino acids. Trimming took 5 bases from V and 4 from J, leaving 8 bases between them. CDR3 loop: CASSATVNEKLFF. Here the CDR3 DNA reads TGCGCCAGCAGCGCGACGGTTAATGAAAAACTGTTTTTT.

This clone was recorded once. V is TRBV2 and J is TRBJ1-2; D unclear. The CDR3 consists of 14 residues. Germline V gene lookup returns CDR1 SNHLY and CDR2 FYNNEI. Trimming shortened V by 5 bases and J by 7 bases, and 17 bases separated the two germline ends. CDR3 bases: TGTGCCAGCAGTCCTCGGACGGGAGTTGGTGGCTACACCTTC. Translating it yields CASSPRTGVGGYTF.